This is a list of T cell receptor beta chains from one sample in a study of spatial heterogeneity in lung cancer. TCRdb passed the 5' RACE reads through MiXCR, listing each CDR3 protein once. The sample holds tens of thousands of distinct CDR3 sequences, roughly 7% seen once. Source: PBMCs, taken at surgery. The receptors were gathered from a male donor with early-stage non-small cell lung cancer. Each CDR3 is given without its conserved first and last residue. The D gene is left open where the match is weak.

d_gene	v_gene	j_gene	CDR3aa
TRBD2	TRBV10-3	TRBJ2-5	AISEGTSGQETQY
TRBD2	TRBV7-2	TRBJ2-5	ASSRGLAGLETQY
-	TRBV16	TRBJ2-5	ASSSISATEETQY
-	TRBV12-3/TRBV12-4	TRBJ2-6	ASLFSSRSGANVLT
-	TRBV20-1	TRBJ2-2	SARAGTANTGELF
TRBD2	TRBV7-8	TRBJ2-1	ASSPDSGRGINEQF
-	TRBV27	TRBJ2-3	ASSPTSTDTQY
-	TRBV20-1	TRBJ2-1	SARDSWSSYNEQF
-	TRBV5-1	TRBJ1-5	ASSPSGTDQPQH
-	TRBV28	TRBJ1-2	ASSYPGIRGNYGYT
-	TRBV20-1	TRBJ2-3	SAGGGGTSTDTQY
-	TRBV10-3	TRBJ1-1	AIRPSKLGNEAF
TRBD2	TRBV27	TRBJ2-1	ASTQPASGSNHEQF
-	TRBV20-1	TRBJ2-1	SASSAQSVNEQF
-	TRBV20-1	TRBJ1-4	SVRGGGEKLF
-	TRBV5-1	TRBJ2-1	ASSLGSSYNEQF
-	TRBV12-3/TRBV12-4	TRBJ2-5	ASSFQKETQY
-	TRBV4-1	TRBJ1-1	ASSQDLGGVMRTEAF
-	TRBV2	TRBJ1-5	ASSPEAGPNQPQH
-	TRBV20-1	TRBJ1-6	SAGEYVDSPLH
TRBD2	TRBV7-3	TRBJ2-5	ASSLGGGETQY
-	TRBV7-2	TRBJ1-6	ASSLINLGTKDSPLH
-	TRBV24-1	TRBJ2-1	ATSDSLRGDLSYNEQF
-	TRBV30	TRBJ2-1	AWNHLSSYNEQF
TRBD2	TRBV19	TRBJ2-1	ASSTETSGRDYNEQF
-	TRBV7-6	TRBJ2-1	ASTPERGSTNEQF
-	TRBV27	TRBJ2-1	ASSFMGATHEQF
TRBD2	TRBV28	TRBJ2-1	ASRPLAGTYNEQF
-	TRBV9	TRBJ1-6	ASSVGQQARGPLH
-	TRBV20-1	TRBJ1-1	SASLGQYNTEAF
-	TRBV28	TRBJ2-1	ASSSRLVGNEQF
-	TRBV3-1	TRBJ2-5	ASSPTGTPETQY
TRBD2	TRBV20-1	TRBJ2-1	SARDQVGRTYNEQF
-	TRBV6-1	TRBJ1-1	ASSQGRNTEAF
-	TRBV19	TRBJ1-1	ASSTPLGWVNTEAF
-	TRBV29-1	TRBJ2-3	SVEGTDTQY
TRBD1	TRBV10-3	TRBJ2-1	ATTGGSYNEQF
-	TRBV9	TRBJ1-1	ASTRQQQNTEAF
TRBD2	TRBV10-2	TRBJ2-3	ASSDPPSGTTDTQY
TRBD2	TRBV19	TRBJ2-7	ASSTSGTSGSLGQY
TRBD2	TRBV9	TRBJ2-5	ASSEGTSGYQETQY
-	TRBV10-3	TRBJ1-5	AISEKGLPEPQH
TRBD2	TRBV19	TRBJ2-3	AIAGGGTDTQY
TRBD2	TRBV20-1	TRBJ2-7	SAIKGKRDEQH
-	TRBV10-3	TRBJ2-7	AIGAAYEQY
-	TRBV20-1	TRBJ1-5	SASPSNQPQH
TRBD2	TRBV5-1	TRBJ2-1	ASSLEVAGSYNEQF
TRBD1	TRBV5-1	TRBJ2-7	AGSLGQGEKMKY
-	TRBV5-1	TRBJ2-2	ASSLDGWNTGELF
TRBD1	TRBV12-3/TRBV12-4	TRBJ2-5	ASSLFSDHRGETQY
-	TRBV7-2	TRBJ2-7	ASSFVGTSAYEQY